Listed below are T cell receptor beta chains from one sample, sequenced in a study of cytomegalovirus exposure and HLA in healthy donors. Profiling relied on immunoSEQ multiplex PCR, and the TCRdb table lists in-frame clones only, not all of them. The data show roughly 100,000 clones, around 61% seen once. Sequences were obtained from PBMCs. The receptors stem from a woman in her forties or fifties in good health and CMV-seronegative. Each CDR3 is given with its conserved first and last residue. A D gene is named only where the DNA matches it firmly. Not every row has a clone size; where given, it reads once, few, many or a size class.

TRBJ2-1,TRBD2,-,TRBV7-3,TGTGCCAGCAGCTTAAGCGGGAGGAACAATGAGCAGTTCTTC,CASSLSGRNNEQFF
TRBJ2-3,-,-,TRBV29-1,TGCAGCGTTGTCGGGCAGGGGGGCTTCACAGATACGCAGTATTTT,CSVVGQGGFTDTQYF
TRBJ2-2,-,once,TRBV5-1,TGCGCCAGCAGCTTGGGTTTGGAGGTTCGGGCCGGGGAGCTGTTTTTT,CASSLGLEVRAGELFF
TRBJ1-2,-,-,TRBV27,TGTGCCAGCAGTTTCAGGGATCACTATGGCTACACCTTC,CASSFRDHYGYTF
TRBJ1-4,-,once,TRBV7-2,TGTGCCAGCAGCCCCAGAGGGGGTGTTAATGAAAAACTGTTTTTT,CASSPRGGVNEKLFF
TRBJ2-7,-,-,TRBV28,TGTGCCAGCAGTCCGGAAGGAATGGGACTCACCCCCTACGAGCAGTACTTC,CASSPEGMGLTPYEQYF
TRBJ2-5,TRBD1,-,TRBV6-4,TGTGCCAGCGGACCGGGACAGGGGATTCAAGAGACCCAGTACTTC,CASGPGQGIQETQYF
TRBJ1-4,-,once,TRBV6-6,TGTGCCAGCAGCATAAACAGGAGAACTAATGAAAAACTGTTTTTT,CASSINRRTNEKLFF
TRBJ2-2,TRBD1,-,TRBV28,TGTGCCACCATCTCCCCCCCCTACCGGGGACAGGGGTTTTCCGGGGAGCTGTTTTTT,CATISPPYRGQGFSGELFF
TRBJ1-3,TRBD1,-,TRBV10-3,TGTGCCATCAGTGATGCGACAGGGGACACGGACACCATATATTTT,CAISDATGDTDTIYF
TRBJ2-7,TRBD1,-,TRBV5-1,TGCGCCAGCAGCGCGGGACAGGGAACGTACGAGCAGTACTTC,CASSAGQGTYEQYF
TRBJ1-3,-,-,TRBV4-3,TGCGCCAGCAGCCAAGGCGCTGACGGGGCTGGAAACACCATATATTTT,CASSQGADGAGNTIYF
TRBJ2-2,-,-,TRBV15,TGTGCCACCAGCAGAGAAGCGGAAAAGAACACCGGGGAGCTGTTTTTT,CATSREAEKNTGELFF
TRBJ2-7,-,-,TRBV18,TGTGCCAGCTCACCACCCCCAGGGACCTACGAGCAGTACTTC,CASSPPPGTYEQYF